This T cell receptor (beta chain) stems from a study of blood T cell repertoires in COVID-19. The wider study: Nucleic acid was either cDNA or gDNA, and it came from T cells, B-cell-depleted T cells, or PBMCs.

The CDR3 has 19 amino acids. CDR1 is SGHRS, CDR2 YFSETQ, per germline. V was clipped by 2 bases and J by 3 bases; unmatched bases: 20. In the original workflow: Estimation of nucleated cell counts relied on the amplification of reference gene primers. Clones were sequenced by immunoSEQ multiplex PCR, and TCRdb holds only the in-frame ones, with some missing. For V, J and clone size, that table is used; D and trimming come from the DNA. Among 200,000 to 300,000 clones listed, about 86% were seen once. This receptor was obtained from an older man with acute or convalescent COVID-19. V is TRBV5-1 and J is TRBJ2-7, with 7 bases lining up with TRBD2. Source material: peripheral blood. Here the CDR3 reads CASSFGQGYGEGPNYEQYF. The CDR3 coding sequence is TGCGCCAGCAGCTTTGGCCAGGGTTATGGGGAGGGGCCAAACTACGAGCAGTACTTC. Together with reference TRBV5-1 and TRBJ2-7, the CDR3 gives the full variable domain: KAGVTQTPRYLIKTRGQQVTLSCSPISGHRSVSWYQQTPGQGLQFLFEYFSETQRNKGNFPGRFSGRQFSNSRSEMNVSTLELGDSALYLCASSFGQGYGEGPNYEQYFGPGTRLTVT.